Here is one T cell receptor beta chain with its context. What it recognizes is unknown. Following autologous stem cell transplantation, relapse occurred in every patient, and exposure to brentuximab vedotin varied. The sample is drawn from a study of PD-1 blockade in classical Hodgkin lymphoma. Method: immunoSEQ multiplex PCR; TCRdb's copy keeps in-frame clones and lacks some. The sample shows tens of thousands of clones, 75% to 90% of them seen only once. Study-level findings and limits: Repertoires differed for reasons still undefined, possibly disease activity or prior therapy.

The sequence was collected from a human donor with classical Hodgkin lymphoma. The sample consisted of peripheral blood mononuclear cells (PBMCs), taken before the second cycle of nivolumab.

Here the CDR3 reads CASSLAQSEQETQYF. The CDR3, as DNA: TGTGCCAGCAGCTTAGCGCAGTCAGAACAAGAGACCCAGTACTTC. The chain couples TRBV7-2 to TRBJ2-5; D not certain. Looked up from germline, CDR1 is SGHTA and CDR2 is FQGNSA. Trimming stripped 0 bases from V and 2 bases from J, with 10 bases between. This CDR3 is built from 15 residues. The full variable domain, rest sourced from reference TRBV7-2 and TRBJ2-5, is GAGVSQSPSNKVTEKGKDVELRCDPISGHTALYWYRQSLGQGLEFLIYFQGNSAPDKSGLPSDRFSAERTGGSVSTLTIQRTQQEDSAVYLCASSLAQSEQETQYFGPGTRLLVL.